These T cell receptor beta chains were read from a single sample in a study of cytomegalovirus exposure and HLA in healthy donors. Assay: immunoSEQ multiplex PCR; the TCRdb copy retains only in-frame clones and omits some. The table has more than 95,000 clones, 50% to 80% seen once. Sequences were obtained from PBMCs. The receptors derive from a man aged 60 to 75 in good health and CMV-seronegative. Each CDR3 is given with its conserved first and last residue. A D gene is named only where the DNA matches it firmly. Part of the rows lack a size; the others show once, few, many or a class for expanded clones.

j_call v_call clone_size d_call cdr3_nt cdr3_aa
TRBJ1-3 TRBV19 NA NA TGTGCCAGTAGGATCAGGGACAACTCTGGAAACACCATATATTTT CASRIRDNSGNTIYF
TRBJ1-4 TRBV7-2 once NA TGTGCCAGCAGTTCCCAGGGGAGTTCCGAAAAACTGTTTTTT CASSSQGSSEKLFF
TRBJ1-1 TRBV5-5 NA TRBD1 TGTGCCAGCAGCTTCGGGGACAGGGGGCGTGAAGCTTTCTTT CASSFGDRGREAFF
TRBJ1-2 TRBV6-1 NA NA TGTGCCAGCGTGGGGGCACGGGGCTACACCTTC CASVGARGYTF
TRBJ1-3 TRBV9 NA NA TGTGCCAGTACTAGGGATGCTGGAAACACCATATATTTT CASTRDAGNTIYF
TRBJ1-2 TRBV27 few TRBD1 TGTGCCAGCAGTTCGGTGGACAGGGTTCCTAACTATGGCTACACCTTC CASSSVDRVPNYGYTF
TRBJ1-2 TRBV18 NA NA TGTGCCAGCTCACCACCGGGGCCCGATGGCTATGGCTACACCTTC CASSPPGPDGYGYTF
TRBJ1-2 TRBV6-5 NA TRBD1 TGTGCCAGCAGTTGGGACAGGGAGGATGGCTACACCTTC CASSWDREDGYTF
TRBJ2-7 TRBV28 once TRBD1 TGTGCCAGCAGTTCCCCCGGGACAGCCTACGAGCAGTACTTC CASSSPGTAYEQYF
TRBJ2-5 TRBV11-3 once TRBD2 TGTGCCAGCAGCACAATTGGGGGACTAGCGGGAGGTCACCAAGAGACCCAGTACTTC CASSTIGGLAGGHQETQYF
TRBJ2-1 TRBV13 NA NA TGTGCCAGCAGCTCAGGCGTCGATGAGCAGTTCTTC CASSSGVDEQFF
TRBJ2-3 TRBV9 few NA TGTGCCAGCAGCTATAGCGGCTCAGATACGCAGTATTTT CASSYSGSDTQYF
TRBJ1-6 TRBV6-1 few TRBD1 TGTGCCAGCAGTGATGAGACAGGGGGTAATTCACCCCTCCACTTT CASSDETGGNSPLHF
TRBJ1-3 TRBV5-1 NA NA TGCGCCAGCAGCCCCCGAGGTATAGGAAACACCATATATTTT CASSPRGIGNTIYF
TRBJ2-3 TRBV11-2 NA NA TGTGCCAGCAGCTCGTTCCGCGGGGTCACAGATACGCAGTATTTT CASSSFRGVTDTQYF
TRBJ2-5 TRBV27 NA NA TGTGCCGGCCCCCAAGAGACCCAGTACTTC CAGPQETQYF
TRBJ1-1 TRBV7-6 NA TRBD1 TGTGCCAGCAGCTTAGCGACAGGGGGCATATTGAACACTGAAGCTTTCTTT CASSLATGGILNTEAFF
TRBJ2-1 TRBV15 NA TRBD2 TGTGCCACCAGCAGAGTTAGCGGGATTAACAATGAGCAGTTCTTC CATSRVSGINNEQFF
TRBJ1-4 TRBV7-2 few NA TGTGCCAGCAGCACCCGGACGGGGGAACTGTTTTTT CASSTRTGELFF
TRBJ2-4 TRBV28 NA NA TGTGCCAGCAGCCAAGACAGCAAAAACATTCAGTACTTC CASSQDSKNIQYF
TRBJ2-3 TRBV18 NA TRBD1 TGTGCCAGCTCACCACGGACAGGGGGAGGTTGGGATACGCAGTATTTT CASSPRTGGGWDTQYF
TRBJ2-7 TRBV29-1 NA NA TGCAGCGTTGAAACTAGCAGATACGAGCAGTACTTC CSVETSRYEQYF
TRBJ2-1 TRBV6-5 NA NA TGTGCCAGCACCTCAGGGGGGATAGATAACAATGAGCAGTTCTTC CASTSGGIDNNEQFF
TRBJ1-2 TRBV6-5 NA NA TGTGCCAGCAGCCTACAGATTAACTATGGCTACACCTTC CASSLQINYGYTF
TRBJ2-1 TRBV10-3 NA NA TGTGCCATCAGGGCCGGGACTCAGCAGTTCTTC CAIRAGTQQFF
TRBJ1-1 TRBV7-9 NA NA TGTGCCAGCAGCCCCGAGACAGCGAACACTGAAGCTTTCTTT CASSPETANTEAFF
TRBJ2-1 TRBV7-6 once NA TGTGCCAGCAGCCTCCCACGCGGGACGCAAGACCCCTACAATGAGCAGTTCTTC CASSLPRGTQDPYNEQFF
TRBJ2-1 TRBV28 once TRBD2 TGTGCCAGCAGACCTTTTAACGGACTAGGCAATGAGCAGTTCTTC CASRPFNGLGNEQFF
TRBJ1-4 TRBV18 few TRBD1 TGTGCCAGCTCACCCGACAGGGGGTTCTCTGAAAAACTGTTTTTT CASSPDRGFSEKLFF
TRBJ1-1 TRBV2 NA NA TGTGCCGTCAGGAACACTGAAGCTTTCTTT CAVRNTEAFF
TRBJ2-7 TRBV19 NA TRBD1 TGTGCCAGTAGTATAGTTGGGACAGGGAACGAGCAGTACTTC CASSIVGTGNEQYF
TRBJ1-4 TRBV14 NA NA TGTGCCAGCAGCCAAGCGTTGTTTGAAAAACTGTTTTTT CASSQALFEKLFF
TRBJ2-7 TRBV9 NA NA TGTGCCAGCAGCGTATACCCCGAGGAGTTTTACGAGCAGTACTTC CASSVYPEEFYEQYF
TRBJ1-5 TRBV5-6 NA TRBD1 TGTGCCAGCAGCTTGTTTGGGACAGCCGTCCGTAATCAGCCCCAGCATTTT CASSLFGTAVRNQPQHF
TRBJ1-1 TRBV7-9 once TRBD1 TGTGCCAGCAGCTCGCGGACAGGGGGGGCTGAAGCTTTCTTT CASSSRTGGAEAFF
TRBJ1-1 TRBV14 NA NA TGTGCCAGCAGCCAAGCTAGGGGGAACACTGAAGCTTTCTTT CASSQARGNTEAFF
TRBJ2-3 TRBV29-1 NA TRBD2 TGCAGCGTGGGGGCCGCTAGCGGGGCCACAGATACGCAGTATTTT CSVGAASGATDTQYF
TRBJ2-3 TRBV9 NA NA TGTGCCAGCAGCGTAGCGGGGGGCAAAACAGATACGCAGTATTTT CASSVAGGKTDTQYF
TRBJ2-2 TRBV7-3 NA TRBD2 TGTGCCAGCAGCCCCCGGGAGGGGGTCACCGGGGAGCTGTTTTTT CASSPREGVTGELFF
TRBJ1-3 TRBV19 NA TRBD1 TGTGCCAGTGGGACAGGGGCTGGAAACACCATATATTTT CASGTGAGNTIYF
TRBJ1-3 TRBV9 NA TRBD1 TGTGCCAGCAGCGGCCGGGACAGGGGTGTAAAGTCTGGAAACACCATATATTTT CASSGRDRGVKSGNTIYF
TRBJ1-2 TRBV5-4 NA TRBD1 TGTGCCAGCAGCTCGCCCGAGCCACCCGGGACAGGTAGCAATGGCTACACCTTC CASSSPEPPGTGSNGYTF
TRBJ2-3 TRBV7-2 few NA TGTGCCAGCAGCTTAGGGCTAGAGGCAGATACGCAGTATTTT CASSLGLEADTQYF
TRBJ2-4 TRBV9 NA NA TGTGCCAGCAGCGTAGGTGACTATAACATTCAGTACTTC CASSVGDYNIQYF
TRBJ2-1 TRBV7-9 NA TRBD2 TGTGCCAGCAGCTTATCCCGGACTAGCGGCTACAATGAGCAGTTCTTC CASSLSRTSGYNEQFF
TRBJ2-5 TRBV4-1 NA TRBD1 TGCGCCAGCAGCAGACAGGGTGCTTTCGGGGCCCAGTACTTC CASSRQGAFGAQYF
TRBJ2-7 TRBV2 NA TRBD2 TGTGCCAGCAGTGAGCAGGTGGCGGGAGGCGAGCAGTACTTC CASSEQVAGGEQYF
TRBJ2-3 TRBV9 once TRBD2 TGTGCCAGAGAAGGCCAGCGGGAGTCTTTTGGAGATACGCAGTATTTT CAREGQRESFGDTQYF
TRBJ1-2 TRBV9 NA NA TGTGCCAGCAGCGTAGGTTCCGATGGGGCAAACTATGGCTACACCTTC CASSVGSDGANYGYTF
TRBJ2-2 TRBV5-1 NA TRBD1 TGCGCCAGCGAAAAGGGACAGGTGAACACCGGGGAGCTGTTTTTT CASEKGQVNTGELFF
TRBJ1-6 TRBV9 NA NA TGTGCCAGCAGCGCGAGAAGACAGGACAATTCACCCCTCCACTTT CASSARRQDNSPLHF
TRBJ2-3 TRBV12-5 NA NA TGTGCTAGTGCTGGGACTGCAGATACGCAGTATTTT CASAGTADTQYF
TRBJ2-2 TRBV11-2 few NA TGTGCCAGCAGCGGCCGCACGAGAGGTGCCCGGGAGCTGTTTTTT CASSGRTRGARELFF
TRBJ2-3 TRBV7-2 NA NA TGTGCCAGCAGCCTCTCCTTCTCCGATACGCAGTATTTT CASSLSFSDTQYF
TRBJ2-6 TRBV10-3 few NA TGTGCCATCAGTGGGGGACCGACAGGTTTCTCTGGGGCCAACGTCCTGACTTTC CAISGGPTGFSGANVLTF
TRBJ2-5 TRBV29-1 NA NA TGCAGCGTTGTGTGGGAGTGGGCTGAGACCCAGTACTTC CSVVWEWAETQYF
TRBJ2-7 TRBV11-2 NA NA TGTGCCAGCAGACGCGGGGACAGCTCCTACGAGCAGTACTTC CASRRGDSSYEQYF
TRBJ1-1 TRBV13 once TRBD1 TGTGCCAGCAGCACTTGGACAGGGGACACTGAAGCTTTCTTT CASSTWTGDTEAFF